The clone carrying this T cell receptor beta chain was found a few times. Its antigen is as yet unknown. These data come from a study of cytomegalovirus exposure and HLA in healthy donors. Study as a whole: A data release that came early held approximately 92 million unique TCRs from HLA-typed donors. Study-level results: It was taken for granted in presence/absence analyses that sequencing depth across donors was roughly uniform. In most subjects, TCR beta sequences reportedly gave accurate predictions of HLA-A and HLA-B alleles.

CDR3 length equals 15 residues. V gave up 3 bases and J gave up 2 bases; unmatched junction bases: 6. Per the germline V gene, CDR1 is SGDLS and CDR2 is YYNGEE. The PCR used 60 Vbeta and 13 Jbeta primers. Sequencing used immunoSEQ multiplex PCR; TCRdb keeps in-frame clones, though not all of them. The data show 150,000 to 200,000 clones, 75% to 85% seen once. This chain uses TRBV9 with TRBJ2-3; 7 bases match TRBD2. The source of this sequence is a woman aged 45-60 years in good health and CMV-seropositive. The specimen sequenced was PBMCs. The CDR3 DNA is TGTGCCAGCAGCGCCTGGGGGGGACCCACAGATACGCAGTATTTT. It specifies CASSAWGGPTDTQYF. The entire variable domain, with the rest obtained from reference TRBV9 and TRBJ2-3, is as follows: DSGVTQTPKHLITATGQRVTLRCSPRSGDLSVYWYQQSLDQGLQFLIQYYNGEERAKGNILERFSAQQFPDLHSELNLSSLELGDSALYFCASSAWGGPTDTQYFGPGTRLTVL.